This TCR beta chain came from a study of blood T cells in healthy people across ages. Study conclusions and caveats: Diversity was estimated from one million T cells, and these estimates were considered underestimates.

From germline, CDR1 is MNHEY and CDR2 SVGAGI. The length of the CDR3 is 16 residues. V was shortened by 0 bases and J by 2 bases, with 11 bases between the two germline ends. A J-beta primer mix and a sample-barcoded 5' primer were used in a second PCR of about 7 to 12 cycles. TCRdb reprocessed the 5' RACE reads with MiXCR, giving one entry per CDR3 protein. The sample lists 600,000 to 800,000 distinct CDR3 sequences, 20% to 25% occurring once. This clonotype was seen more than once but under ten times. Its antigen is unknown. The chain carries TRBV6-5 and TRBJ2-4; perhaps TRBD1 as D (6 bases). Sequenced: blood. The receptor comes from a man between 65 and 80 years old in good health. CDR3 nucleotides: TGTGCCAGCAGTTACTCGGCAGGGGCGACCAAAAACATTCAGTACTTC. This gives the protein CASSYSAGATKNIQYF.